Below, 17 T cell receptor beta chains from the same sample are listed, as sequenced in a study of CD8+CD57+ T cells in acquired aplastic anemia (dated by TCRdb to the late 2010s). Sequenced using an Illumina HiSeq 2000. TCR beta VDJ combination and CDR3 sequence profiling used genomic DNA as the template. TCRdb's own reprocessing of the public reads used fastp at Q25 and MiXCR and kept productive beta chains. Under each unique CDR3 protein, matching rows form one entry showing the most common genes and DNA. This sample holds about 150,000 distinct CDR3 sequences; roughly 49% were observed only once. Approximately 12% of the sample is taken by the ten largest. Patients chosen for sequencing had shown expansion of CD8+CD57+ cells by flow cytometry. Sequenced material: sorted CD4+, CD8+, or CD8+CD57+ T cells (not recorded which) from PBMCs. The source is a human donor with aplastic anemia.

The rearrangement links TRBV20-1 to TRBJ1-1; perhaps TRBD1 as D (6 bases). CDR1 is DFQATT and CDR2 is SNEGSKA in the germline V gene (reference sequence). Deletions cut 3 bases from V and 3 bases from J, with 14 bases between. The CDR3 spans 14 residues. The CDR3 nucleotides read TGCAGTGCTAGGGAGGGAAGGGGGGACACTGAAGCTTTCTTT. The encoded protein is CSAREGRGDTEAFF.

The CDR3 DNA follows: TGTGCCAGCAGCGTAGGGCTAGCGGGAAACAATGAGCAGTTCTTC. It specifies CASSVGLAGNNEQFF. The chain couples TRBV9 to TRBJ2-1; TRBD2 aligns across 9 bases. Germline CDR1 is SGDLS and CDR2 is YYNGEE. This CDR3 is 15 amino acids long. The junction had 3 bases not matched to a gene; V was cut back by 0 bases and J by 5 bases. The entire variable domain, with the rest obtained from reference TRBV9 and TRBJ2-1, is as follows: DSGVTQTPKHLITATGQRVTLRCSPRSGDLSVYWYQQSLDQGLQFLIQYYNGEERAKGNILERFSAQQFPDLHSELNLSSLELGDSALYFCASSVGLAGNNEQFFGPGTRLTVL.

This clonotype was seen only once. The genes are TRBV10-3 and TRBJ1-2; D is perhaps TRBD1 (5 bases). The CDR3 runs to 15 residues. Germline CDR1 ENHRY, CDR2 SYGVKD. Trimming removed 0 bases from V and 4 bases from J, with 12 bases in between. CDR3 region: CAISESQSRAYGYTF. CDR3 in DNA: TGTGCCATCAGTGAGTCGCAGAGCAGGGCCTATGGCTACACCTTC.

This clonotype was counted at least ten times. The chain carries TRBV3-1 and TRBJ1-2, with a weak D call TRBD1 (5 bases). The CDR3 spans 15 residues. The V gene's germline CDR1 is LGHDT and CDR2 YNNKEL (reference sequence). V dropped 4 bases and J dropped 5 bases, with 17 bases sitting between them. The CDR3 loop is CASSPGPGPRYGYTF. The CDR3 DNA follows: TGTGCCAGCAGCCCGGGACCCGGGCCGAGGTATGGCTACACCTTC.

This clonotype has only a few counts. V gene TRBV7-2 combines with J gene TRBJ2-7; D could derive from TRBD1 or TRBD2 (5 bases each). The V and J ends lost 1 base and 2 bases respectively, with 9 bases between them. CDR1 is SGHTA and CDR2 is FQGNSA in the germline V gene. The CDR3 loop spans 14 amino acids. This CDR3 is CASSLGGGPYEQYF. CDR3 nucleotides: TGTGCCAGCAGCTTAGGTGGGGGACCCTACGAGCAGTACTTC.

The chain carries TRBV10-2 and TRBJ2-1, with 9 bases matching TRBD1. J lost 5 bases, V lost 8 bases, and 7 bases had no gene match. Germline loops: CDR1 WSHSY, CDR2 SAAADI. CDR3 length: 14 amino acids. The CDR3 DNA reads as TGCGCCAGCGCAACAGGGGGCCTTCACAATGAGCAGTTCTTC. Protein sequence: CASATGGLHNEQFF.

Many counts were recorded for this clonotype. This chain connects TRBV5-5 to TRBJ2-1; TRBD1 matches at 8 bases. CDR3 length: 15 amino acids. The V gene end was trimmed by 4 bases and the J gene end by 0 bases; junction bases not matched to a gene: 3. Germline CDR1 SGHKS, CDR2 YYEKEE (reference sequence). CDR3 amino acids: CASSPGQGSYNEQFF. CDR3 nucleotides: TGTGCCAGCAGCCCCGGACAGGGCTCCTACAATGAGCAGTTCTTC.

The chain has TRBV15 and TRBJ2-7; TRBD2 matches at 8 bases. The CDR3 extends over 15 amino acids. V trimming: 0 bases; J trimming: 1 base; junction bases outside the gene matches: 2. Germline V gene sequence: CDR1 LNHNV, CDR2 YYDKDF (reference sequence). The CDR3: CATSREGLASYEQYF. The CDR3 DNA is TGTGCCACCAGCAGAGAAGGACTAGCTTCCTACGAGCAGTACTTC.

Concerning this clonotype: This could be a read error, since a much larger clone is one nucleotide away. The rearrangement joins TRBV5-8 to TRBJ2-1; D not resolved. Per germline, CDR1 SGHTS and CDR2 YDEGEE. Trimming stripped 7 bases from V and 6 bases from J, with 14 bases between. This CDR3 has 13 amino acids. The CDR3 spells CASLETICNEQFF. Here the CDR3 DNA reads TGTGCCAGCTTAGAAACAATCTGCAATGAGCAGTTCTTC.

This clonotype has at least ten counts. The chain has TRBV12-3 or TRBV12-4 and TRBJ2-7; a possible D gene is TRBD1 (6 bases). V was shortened by 7 bases and J by 0 bases, with 16 bases between the two germline ends. The CDR3 has 15 residues. CDR3 amino acids: CASNAQGLLSYEQYF. The CDR3 bases are TGTGCCAGCAACGCCCAGGGGCTCCTCTCCTACGAGCAGTACTTC.

The chain employs TRBV7-2 and TRBJ2-6; D not certain. The CDR3 consists of 14 residues. CDR1 and CDR2 from the germline V gene are SGHTA and FQGNSA. V lost 5 bases and J 3 bases, leaving 8 bases between the germline ends. CDR3 region: CASSPTVGANVLTF. Written as DNA, the CDR3 is TGTGCCAGCAGCCCGACGGTTGGGGCCAACGTCCTGACTTTC.

This chain's CDR3 is CASSIGGNDFYEQYF. In nucleotides, the CDR3 is TGTGCCAGTAGTATTGGAGGGAACGACTTTTACGAGCAGTACTTC. The V call is TRBV19, the J call TRBJ2-7, with a possible D match to TRBD2 (6 bases). The CDR3 runs 15 residues. Trimming removed 3 bases at V and 4 bases at J, with 16 bases between. Germline V CDR1 and CDR2: LNHDA, SQIVND (reference sequence).

This clonotype has just a few counts. This could be a read error, since a much larger clone is one nucleotide away. This rearrangement joins TRBV24-1 to TRBJ2-7; 8 bases map to TRBD1. Unmatched junction bases numbered 12, after V lost 12 bases and J lost 0 bases. CDR1 is KGHDR, CDR2 SFDVKD, per germline. The CDR3 has 15 residues. The CDR3 region has the DNA TGTGCCGAACCTAAGCAACAGGGGGACTCCTACGAGCAGTACTTC. It encodes CAEPKQQGDSYEQYF.

This clonotype was counted many times. This chain connects TRBV5-6 to TRBJ2-7, with a tentative D call TRBD2 (6 bases). The germline gives CDR1 SGHDT, CDR2 YYEEEE. V was pared by 0 bases and J by 0 bases, with 7 bases between. This CDR3 has 14 amino acids. The CDR3 is CASSLAGVSYEQYF. The CDR3 coding sequence is TGTGCCAGCAGCTTGGCGGGGGTCTCCTACGAGCAGTACTTC.

This chain uses TRBV19 with TRBJ2-7; 7 nucleotides match TRBD1. CDR3 size: 14 residues. V shed 5 bases and J 5 bases; nucleotides not matched to a gene: 9. Germline CDR1 is LNHDA and CDR2 is SQIVND (reference sequence). CDR3 nucleotide sequence: TGTGCCAGTAGTGAGACAGGGATCTTCAACGAGCAGTACTTC. Encoded protein: CASSETGIFNEQYF.

The chain uses TRBV10-3 and TRBJ1-1; D unresolved. This CDR3 contains 13 residues. V lost 6 bases and J lost 3, with 11 bases in between. Germline lookup yields CDR1 ENHRY and CDR2 SYGVKD. The CDR3 loop is CAIRVKLDTEAFF. CDR3 sequence (DNA): TGTGCCATCAGGGTAAAGTTGGACACTGAAGCTTTCTTT.

The chain employs TRBV7-3 and TRBJ2-7; the D gene is possibly TRBD2 (6 bases). V lost 0 bases and J 7 bases, leaving 19 bases between the germline ends. The V gene's germline CDR1 is SGHTA and CDR2 FQGTGA. CDR3 length: 16 residues. Here the CDR3 DNA reads TGTGCCAGCAGCTTAACGGAGGGGAGAGGGATGGGGGAGCAGTACTTC. Its translation is CASSLTEGRGMGEQYF.